What follows are 5 T cell receptor beta chains derived from one specimen sequenced in a study of CD8 T cells in Susac syndrome. Random hexamers were used to reverse transcribe the RNA input (about 0.45 to 1 ug). MiXCR, run by TCRdb on the immunoSEQ multiplex PCR reads, gives a single entry per CDR3 protein. The sample has about 180,000 distinct CDR3 sequences; about 93% are singletons. Sequencing was done on a sample of CD4+ T cells from PBMCs. Source of these receptors: a human donor with Susac syndrome.

CDR3 DNA sequence: TGTGCCAGCAGTGAGGGACAGGGACAAGCTTTCTTT. Translated, it gives CASSEGQGQAFF. The chain employs TRBV25-1 and TRBJ1-1; 9 nucleotides align to TRBD1. CDR3 length: 12 residues. CDR1 MGHDK and CDR2 SYGVNS come from the germline V gene. The junction had 2 bases not matched to a gene; V was cut back by 3 bases and J by 9 bases.

The chain recombines TRBV19 with TRBJ2-1; no reliable D call. The germline gives CDR1 LNHDA, CDR2 SQIVND (reference sequence). Trimming cost V 6 bases and J 7 bases, with 10 bases left between them. The CDR3 totals 12 residues. The CDR3 is CASSRLGNEQFF. The DNA for the CDR3 is TGTGCCAGTAGCAGACTGGGGAATGAGCAGTTCTTC.

The chain employs TRBV11-2 and TRBJ2-1; TRBD2 might be the D (6 bases). V gave up 2 bases and J gave up 8 bases, with 19 bases separating them. CDR3 length: 16 residues. CDR1 and CDR2 (germline): SGHAT, FQNNGV. CDR3 coding DNA: TGTGCCAGCAGCTTAAACCTGGCGGGAAGTTGGTATGAGCAGTTCTTC. Its translation is CASSLNLAGSWYEQFF.

The chain has TRBV30 and TRBJ1-5; D may be TRBD1 (5 bases). The germline V and J ends were trimmed by 3 bases and 5 bases, with 11 bases remaining between them. The CDR3 length is 13 residues. Germline CDR1 and CDR2: GTSNPN and SVGIG (reference sequence). Here the CDR3 reads CAWRGQGHQPQHF. Written as DNA, the CDR3 is TGTGCCTGGAGAGGTCAGGGTCATCAGCCCCAGCATTTT.

The chain recombines TRBV28 with TRBJ1-2; the D gene is possibly TRBD1 (6 bases). The V gene's germline CDR1 is MDHEN and CDR2 SYDVKM. Trimming pared 0 bases from V and 4 bases from J, leaving 15 bases between. The CDR3 has 16 residues. Here the CDR3 DNA reads TGTGCCAGCAGTTTATGGACGACAGGAGTTGGCTATGGCTACACCTTC. As protein: CASSLWTTGVGYGYTF.